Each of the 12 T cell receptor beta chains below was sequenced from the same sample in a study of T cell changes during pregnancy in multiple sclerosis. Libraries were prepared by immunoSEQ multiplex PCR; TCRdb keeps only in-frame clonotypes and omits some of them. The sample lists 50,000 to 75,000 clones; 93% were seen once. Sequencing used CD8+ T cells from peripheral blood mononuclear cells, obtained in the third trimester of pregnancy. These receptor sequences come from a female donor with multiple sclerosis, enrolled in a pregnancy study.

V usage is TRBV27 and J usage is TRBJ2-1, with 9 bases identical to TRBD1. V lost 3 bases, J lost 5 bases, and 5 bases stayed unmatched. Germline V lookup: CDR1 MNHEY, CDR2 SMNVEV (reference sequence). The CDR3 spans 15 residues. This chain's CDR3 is CASSFRTGANNEQFF. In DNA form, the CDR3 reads TGTGCCAGCAGTTTTAGGACAGGGGCTAACAATGAGCAGTTCTTC.

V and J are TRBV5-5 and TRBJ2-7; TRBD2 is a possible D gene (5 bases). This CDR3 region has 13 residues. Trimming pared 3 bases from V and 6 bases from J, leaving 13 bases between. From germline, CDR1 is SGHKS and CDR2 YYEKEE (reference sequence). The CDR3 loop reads CASSSADYGEQYF. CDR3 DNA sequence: TGTGCCAGCAGCTCCGCCGACTACGGCGAGCAGTACTTC.

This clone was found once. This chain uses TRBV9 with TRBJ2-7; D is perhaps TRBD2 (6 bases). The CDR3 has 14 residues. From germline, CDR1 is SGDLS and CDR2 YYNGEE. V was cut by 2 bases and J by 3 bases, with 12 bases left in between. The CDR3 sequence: CASSVGDSFYEQYF. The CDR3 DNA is TGTGCCAGCAGCGTGGGGGACTCATTCTACGAGCAGTACTTC.

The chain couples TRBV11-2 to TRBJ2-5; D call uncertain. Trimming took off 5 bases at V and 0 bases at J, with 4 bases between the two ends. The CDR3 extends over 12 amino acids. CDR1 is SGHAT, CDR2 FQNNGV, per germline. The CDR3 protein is CASSPYQETQYF. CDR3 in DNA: TGTGCCAGCAGCCCCTACCAAGAGACCCAGTACTTC.

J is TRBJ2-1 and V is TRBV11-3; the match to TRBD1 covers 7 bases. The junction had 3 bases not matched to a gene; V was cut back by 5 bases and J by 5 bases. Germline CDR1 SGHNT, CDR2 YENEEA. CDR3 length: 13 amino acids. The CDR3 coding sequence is TGTGCCAGCAGCGAGACAGGGCACAATGAGCAGTTCTTC. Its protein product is CASSETGHNEQFF.

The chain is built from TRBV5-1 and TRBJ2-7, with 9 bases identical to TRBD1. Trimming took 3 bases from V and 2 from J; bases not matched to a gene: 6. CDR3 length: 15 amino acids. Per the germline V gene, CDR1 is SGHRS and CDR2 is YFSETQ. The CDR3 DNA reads TGCGCCAGCAGCTACGGACAGGGGTTAACCTACGAGCAGTACTTC. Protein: CASSYGQGLTYEQYF.

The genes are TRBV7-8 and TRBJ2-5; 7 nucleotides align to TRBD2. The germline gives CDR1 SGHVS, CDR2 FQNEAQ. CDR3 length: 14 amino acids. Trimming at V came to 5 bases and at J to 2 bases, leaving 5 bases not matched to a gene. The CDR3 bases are TGTGCCAGCAGCCCGGGAGCGGGGCAAGAGACCCAGTACTTC. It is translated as CASSPGAGQETQYF.

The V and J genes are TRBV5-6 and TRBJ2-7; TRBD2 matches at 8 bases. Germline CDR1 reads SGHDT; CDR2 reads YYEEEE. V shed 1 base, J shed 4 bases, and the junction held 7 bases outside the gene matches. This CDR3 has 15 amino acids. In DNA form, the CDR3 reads TGTGCCAGCAGCTTGATGAGACTAGCGCCGTACGAGCAGTACTTC. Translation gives CASSLMRLAPYEQYF.

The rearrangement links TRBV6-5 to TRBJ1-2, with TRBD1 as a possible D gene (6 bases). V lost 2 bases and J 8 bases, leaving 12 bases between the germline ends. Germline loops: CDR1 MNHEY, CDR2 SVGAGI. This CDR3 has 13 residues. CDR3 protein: CASSYAGEFGYTF. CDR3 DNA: TGTGCCAGCAGTTACGCAGGGGAATTCGGCTACACCTTC.

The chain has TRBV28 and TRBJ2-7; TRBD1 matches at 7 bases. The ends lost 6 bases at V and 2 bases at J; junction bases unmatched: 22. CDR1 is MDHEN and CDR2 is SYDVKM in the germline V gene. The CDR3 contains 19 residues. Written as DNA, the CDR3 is TGTGCCAGCAGCACCACGCAGGAGACAGGGAGAGGGCCACCCTACGAGCAGTACTTC. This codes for CASSTTQETGRGPPYEQYF.

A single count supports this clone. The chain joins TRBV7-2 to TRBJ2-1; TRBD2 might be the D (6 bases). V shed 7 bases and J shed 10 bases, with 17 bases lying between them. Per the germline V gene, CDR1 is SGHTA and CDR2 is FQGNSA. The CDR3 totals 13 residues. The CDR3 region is CASIIGGATEQFF. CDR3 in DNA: TGTGCCAGCATCATAGGCGGGGCTACCGAGCAGTTCTTC.

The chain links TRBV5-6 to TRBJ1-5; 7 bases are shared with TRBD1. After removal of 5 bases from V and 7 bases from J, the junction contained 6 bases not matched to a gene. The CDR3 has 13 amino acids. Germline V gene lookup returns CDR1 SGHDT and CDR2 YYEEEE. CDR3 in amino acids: CASSSGGRQPQHF. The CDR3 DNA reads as TGTGCCAGCAGTTCAGGGGGGAGGCAGCCCCAGCATTTT.